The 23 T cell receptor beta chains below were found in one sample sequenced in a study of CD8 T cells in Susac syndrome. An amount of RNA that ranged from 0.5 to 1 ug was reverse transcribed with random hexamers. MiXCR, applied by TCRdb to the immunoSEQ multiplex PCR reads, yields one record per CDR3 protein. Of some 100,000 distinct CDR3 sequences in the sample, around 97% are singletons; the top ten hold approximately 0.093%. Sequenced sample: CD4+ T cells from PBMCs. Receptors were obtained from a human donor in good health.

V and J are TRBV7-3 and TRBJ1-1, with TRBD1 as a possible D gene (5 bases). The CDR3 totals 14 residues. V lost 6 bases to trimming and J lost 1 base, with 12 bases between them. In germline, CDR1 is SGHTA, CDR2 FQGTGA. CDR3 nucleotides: TGTGCCAGCAGTCGTGGGGCGGGGAACACTGAAGCTTTCTTT. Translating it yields CASSRGAGNTEAFF.

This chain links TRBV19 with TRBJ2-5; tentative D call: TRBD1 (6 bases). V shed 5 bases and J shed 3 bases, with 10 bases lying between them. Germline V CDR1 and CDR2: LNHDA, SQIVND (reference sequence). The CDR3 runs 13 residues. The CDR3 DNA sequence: TGTGCCAGTAGTGCATACAGGGAAGAGACCCAGTACTTC. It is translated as CASSAYREETQYF.

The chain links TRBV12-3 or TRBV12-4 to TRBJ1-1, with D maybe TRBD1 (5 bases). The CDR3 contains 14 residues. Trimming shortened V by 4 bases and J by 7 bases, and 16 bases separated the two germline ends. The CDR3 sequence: CASSSGPPPSEAFF. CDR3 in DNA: TGTGCCAGCAGTTCGGGACCCCCGCCGAGTGAAGCTTTCTTT.

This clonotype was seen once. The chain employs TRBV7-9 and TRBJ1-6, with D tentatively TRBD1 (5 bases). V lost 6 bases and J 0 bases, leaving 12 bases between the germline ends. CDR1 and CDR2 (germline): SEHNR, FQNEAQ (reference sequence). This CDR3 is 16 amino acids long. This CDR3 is CASSPTVSSYNSPLHF. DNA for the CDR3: TGTGCCAGCAGTCCGACAGTAAGCTCCTATAATTCACCCCTCCACTTT. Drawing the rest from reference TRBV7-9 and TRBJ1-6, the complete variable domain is DTGVSQNPRHKITKRGQNVTFRCDPISEHNRLYWYRQTLGQGPEFLTYFQNEAQLEKSRLLSDRFSAERPKGSFSTLEIQRTEQGDSAMYLCASSPTVSSYNSPLHFGNGTRLTVT.

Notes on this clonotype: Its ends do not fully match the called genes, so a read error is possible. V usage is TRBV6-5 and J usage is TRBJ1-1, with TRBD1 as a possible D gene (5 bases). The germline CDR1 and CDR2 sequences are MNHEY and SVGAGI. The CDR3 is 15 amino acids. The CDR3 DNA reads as TGTGCCAGCAGCTACGATTGGGACCGAAAGACTGAAGTTTTCTTT. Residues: CASSYDWDRKTEVFF.

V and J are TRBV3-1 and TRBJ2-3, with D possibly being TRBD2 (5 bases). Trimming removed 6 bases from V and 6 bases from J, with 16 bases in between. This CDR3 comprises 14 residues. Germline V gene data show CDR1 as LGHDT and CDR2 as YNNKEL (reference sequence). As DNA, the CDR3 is TGTGCCAGCAGTCACAGAGCGGCTGGGGATACGCAGTATTTT. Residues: CASSHRAAGDTQYF.

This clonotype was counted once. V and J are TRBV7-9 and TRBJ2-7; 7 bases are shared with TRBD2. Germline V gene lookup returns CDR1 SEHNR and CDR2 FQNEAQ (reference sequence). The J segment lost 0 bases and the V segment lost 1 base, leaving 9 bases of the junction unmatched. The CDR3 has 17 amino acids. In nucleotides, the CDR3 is TGTGCCAGCAGCTTAGTGGGCGGGGGTACCCTCTCCTACGAGCAGTACTTC. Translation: CASSLVGGGTLSYEQYF.

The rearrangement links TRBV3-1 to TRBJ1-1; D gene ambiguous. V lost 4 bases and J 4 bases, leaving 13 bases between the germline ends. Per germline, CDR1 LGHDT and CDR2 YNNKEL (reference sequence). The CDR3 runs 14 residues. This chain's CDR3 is CASSLLGHSTEAFF. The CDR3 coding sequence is TGTGCCAGCAGCCTACTAGGCCACAGCACTGAAGCTTTCTTT.

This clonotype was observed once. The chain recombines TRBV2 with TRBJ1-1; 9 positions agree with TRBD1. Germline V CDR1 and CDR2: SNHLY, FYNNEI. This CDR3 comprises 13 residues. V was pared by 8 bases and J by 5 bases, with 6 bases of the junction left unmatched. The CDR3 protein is CASGGQGGTEAFF. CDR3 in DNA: TGTGCCAGCGGGGGACAGGGTGGGACTGAAGCTTTCTTT.

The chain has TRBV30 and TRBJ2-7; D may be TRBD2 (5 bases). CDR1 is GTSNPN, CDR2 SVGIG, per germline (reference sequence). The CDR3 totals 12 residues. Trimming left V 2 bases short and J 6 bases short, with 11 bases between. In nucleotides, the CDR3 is TGTGCCTGGAGTAGGACTGTCGGCGAGCAGTACTTC. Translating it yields CAWSRTVGEQYF.

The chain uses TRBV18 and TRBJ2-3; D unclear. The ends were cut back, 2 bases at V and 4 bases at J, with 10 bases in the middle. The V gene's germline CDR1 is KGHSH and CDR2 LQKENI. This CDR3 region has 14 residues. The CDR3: CASSPLGEADTQYF. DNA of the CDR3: TGTGCCAGCTCACCATTGGGCGAGGCAGATACGCAGTATTTT. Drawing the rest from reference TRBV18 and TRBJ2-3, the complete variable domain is NAGVMQNPRHLVRRRGQEARLRCSPMKGHSHVYWYRQLPEEGLKFMVYLQKENIIDESGMPKERFSAEFPKEGPSILRIQQVVRGDSAAYFCASSPLGEADTQYFGPGTRLTVL.

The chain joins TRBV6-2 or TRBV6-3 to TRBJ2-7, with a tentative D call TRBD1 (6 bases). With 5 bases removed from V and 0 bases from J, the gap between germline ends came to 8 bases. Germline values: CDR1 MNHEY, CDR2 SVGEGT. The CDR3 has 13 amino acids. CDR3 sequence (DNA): TGTGCCAGCAGTCGGACAGCCTCCTACGAGCAGTACTTC. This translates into CASSRTASYEQYF.

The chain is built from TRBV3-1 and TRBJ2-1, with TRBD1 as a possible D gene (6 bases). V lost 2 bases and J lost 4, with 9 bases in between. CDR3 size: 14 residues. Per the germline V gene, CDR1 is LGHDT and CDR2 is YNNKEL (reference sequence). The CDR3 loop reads CASSQRGQYNEQFF. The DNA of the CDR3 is TGTGCCAGCAGCCAACGCGGACAGTACAATGAGCAGTTCTTC.

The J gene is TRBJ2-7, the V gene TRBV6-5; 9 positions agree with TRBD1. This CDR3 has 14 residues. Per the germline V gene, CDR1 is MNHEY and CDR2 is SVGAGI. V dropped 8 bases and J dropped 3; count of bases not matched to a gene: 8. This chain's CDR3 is CASSKGGQGYEQYF. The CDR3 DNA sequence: TGTGCCAGCTCAAAAGGGGGACAGGGCTACGAGCAGTACTTC.

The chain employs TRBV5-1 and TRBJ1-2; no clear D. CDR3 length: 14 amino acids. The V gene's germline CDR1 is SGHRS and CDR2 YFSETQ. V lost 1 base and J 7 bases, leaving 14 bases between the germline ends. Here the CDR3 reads CASSLLGDLGGYTF. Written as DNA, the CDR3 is TGCGCCAGCAGCTTGCTAGGTGATTTGGGTGGCTACACCTTC. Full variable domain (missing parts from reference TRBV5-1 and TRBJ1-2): KAGVTQTPRYLIKTRGQQVTLSCSPISGHRSVSWYQQTPGQGLQFLFEYFSETQRNKGNFPGRFSGRQFSNSRSEMNVSTLELGDSALYLCASSLLGDLGGYTFGSGTRLTVV.

The CDR3, as DNA: TGTGCCAGCTCACCACCGGAGGGACTAGATTCACCCCTCCACTTT. Amino acid sequence: CASSPPEGLDSPLHF. The chain couples TRBV18 to TRBJ1-6, with a tentative D call TRBD1 (5 bases). The ends were cut back, 0 bases at V and 8 bases at J, with 11 bases in the middle. The CDR3 spans 15 residues. Germline V gene data show CDR1 as KGHSH and CDR2 as LQKENI.

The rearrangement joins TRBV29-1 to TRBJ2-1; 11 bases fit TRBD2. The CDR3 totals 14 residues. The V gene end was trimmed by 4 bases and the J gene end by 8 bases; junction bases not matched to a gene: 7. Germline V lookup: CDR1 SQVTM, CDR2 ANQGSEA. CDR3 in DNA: TGCAGCGTTGCGGCTAGCGGGGGGTTCGATGAGCAGTTCTTC. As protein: CSVAASGGFDEQFF.

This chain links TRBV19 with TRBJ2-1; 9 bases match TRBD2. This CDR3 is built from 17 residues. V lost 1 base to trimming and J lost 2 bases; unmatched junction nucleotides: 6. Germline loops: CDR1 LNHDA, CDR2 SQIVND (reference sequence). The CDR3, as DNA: TGTGCCAGTAGTATAGTGGCTAGCGGGATCCCCTACAATGAGCAGTTCTTC. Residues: CASSIVASGIPYNEQFF.

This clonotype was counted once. The CDR3 spells CATSLDPSSYEQYF. The CDR3 DNA reads TGTGCCACCAGTTTGGACCCTAGCTCCTACGAGCAGTACTTC. V and J are TRBV15 and TRBJ2-7; D not resolved. V was clipped by 6 bases and J by 0 bases, with 12 bases between them. This CDR3 region has 14 residues. Per germline, CDR1 LNHNV and CDR2 YYDKDF (reference sequence).

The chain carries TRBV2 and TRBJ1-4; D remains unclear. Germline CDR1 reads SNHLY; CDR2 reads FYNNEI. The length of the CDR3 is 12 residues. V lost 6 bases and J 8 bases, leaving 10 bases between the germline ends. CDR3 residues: CASSAWREKLFF. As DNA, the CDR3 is TGTGCCAGCAGCGCCTGGCGGGAAAAACTGTTTTTT. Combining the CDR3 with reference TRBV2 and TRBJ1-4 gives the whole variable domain EPEVTQTPSHQVTQMGQEVILRCVPISNHLYFYWYRQILGQKVEFLVSFYNNEISEKSEIFDDQFSVERPDGSNFTLKIRSTKLEDSAMYFCASSAWREKLFFGSGTQLSVL.

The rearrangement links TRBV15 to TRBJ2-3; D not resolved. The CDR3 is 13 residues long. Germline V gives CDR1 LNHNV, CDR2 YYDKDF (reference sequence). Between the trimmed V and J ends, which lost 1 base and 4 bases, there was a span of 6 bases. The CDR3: CATSRGVADTQYF. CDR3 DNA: TGTGCCACCAGCAGAGGGGTGGCAGATACGCAGTATTTT.

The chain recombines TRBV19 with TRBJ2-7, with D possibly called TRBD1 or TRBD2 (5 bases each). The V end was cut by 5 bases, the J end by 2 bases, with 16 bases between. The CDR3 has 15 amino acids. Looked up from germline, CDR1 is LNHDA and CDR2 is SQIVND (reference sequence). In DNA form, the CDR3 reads TGTGCCAGTAGTCCTCTTGGGACCAAAGCCTACGAGCAGTACTTC. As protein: CASSPLGTKAYEQYF.

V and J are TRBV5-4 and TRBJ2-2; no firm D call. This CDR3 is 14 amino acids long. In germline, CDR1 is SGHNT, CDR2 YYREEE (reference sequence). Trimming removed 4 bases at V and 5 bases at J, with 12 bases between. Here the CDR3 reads CASSQARRTGELFF. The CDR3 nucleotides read TGTGCCAGCAGCCAGGCTAGAAGAACCGGGGAGCTGTTTTTT.